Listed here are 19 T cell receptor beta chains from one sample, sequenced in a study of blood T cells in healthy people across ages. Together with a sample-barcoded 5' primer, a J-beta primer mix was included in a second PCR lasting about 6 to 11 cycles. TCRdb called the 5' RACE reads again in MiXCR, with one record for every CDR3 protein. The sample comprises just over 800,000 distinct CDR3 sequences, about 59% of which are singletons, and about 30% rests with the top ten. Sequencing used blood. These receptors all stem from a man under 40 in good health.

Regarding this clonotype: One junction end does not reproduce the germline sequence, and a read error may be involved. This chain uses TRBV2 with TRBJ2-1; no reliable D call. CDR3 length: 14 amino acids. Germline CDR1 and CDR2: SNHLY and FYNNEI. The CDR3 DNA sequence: TGTGCCGCCCATACAGACTTATCCTACAATGGGCAGTTCTTC. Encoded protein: CAAHTDLSYNGQFF. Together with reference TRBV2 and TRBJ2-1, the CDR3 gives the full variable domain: EPEVTQTPSHQVTQMGQEVILRCVPISNHLYFYWYRQILGQKVEFLVSFYNNEISEKSEIFDDQFSVERPDGSNFTLKIRSTKLEDSAMYFCAAHTDLSYNGQFFGPGTRLTVL.

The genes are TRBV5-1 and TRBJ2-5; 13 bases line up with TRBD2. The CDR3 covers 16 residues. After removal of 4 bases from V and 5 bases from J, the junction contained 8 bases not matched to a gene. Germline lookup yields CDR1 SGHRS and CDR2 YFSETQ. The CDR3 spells CASSATGLAGAETQYF. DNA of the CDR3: TGCGCCAGCAGCGCTACCGGACTAGCGGGGGCTGAGACCCAGTACTTC.

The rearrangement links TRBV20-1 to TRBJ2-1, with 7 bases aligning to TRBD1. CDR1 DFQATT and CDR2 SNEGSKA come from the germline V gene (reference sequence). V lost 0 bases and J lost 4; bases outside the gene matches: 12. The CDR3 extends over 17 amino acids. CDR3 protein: CSARDTTGTARYNEQFF. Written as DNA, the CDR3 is TGCAGTGCTAGAGACACAACCGGGACAGCCAGGTACAATGAGCAGTTCTTC.

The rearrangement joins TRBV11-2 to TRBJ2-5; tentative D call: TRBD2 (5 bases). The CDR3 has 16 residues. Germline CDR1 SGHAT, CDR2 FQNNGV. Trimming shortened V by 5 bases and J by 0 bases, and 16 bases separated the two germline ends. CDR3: CASSPQVVAYQETQYF. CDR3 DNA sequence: TGTGCCAGCAGCCCCCAGGTCGTAGCGTACCAAGAGACCCAGTACTTC.

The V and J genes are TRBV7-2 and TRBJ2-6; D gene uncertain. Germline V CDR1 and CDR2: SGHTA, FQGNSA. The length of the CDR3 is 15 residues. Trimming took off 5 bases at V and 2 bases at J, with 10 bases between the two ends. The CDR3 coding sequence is TGTGCCAGCAGCATTAGAGATACTGGGGCCAACGTCCTGACTTTC. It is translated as CASSIRDTGANVLTF.

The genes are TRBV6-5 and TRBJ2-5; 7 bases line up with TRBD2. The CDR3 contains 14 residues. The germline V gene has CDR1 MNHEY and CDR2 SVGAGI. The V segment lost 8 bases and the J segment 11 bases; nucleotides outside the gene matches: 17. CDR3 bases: TGTGCCAGCTCCCCCAGGGACCCTTACGGGGGGCAGTACTTC. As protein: CASSPRDPYGGQYF.

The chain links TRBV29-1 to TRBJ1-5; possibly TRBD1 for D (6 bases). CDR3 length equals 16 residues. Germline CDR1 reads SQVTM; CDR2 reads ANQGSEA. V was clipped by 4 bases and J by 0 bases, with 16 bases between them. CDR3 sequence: CSVGRQGIYSNQPQHF. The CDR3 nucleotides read TGCAGCGTTGGGAGGCAGGGGATCTATAGCAATCAGCCCCAGCATTTT.

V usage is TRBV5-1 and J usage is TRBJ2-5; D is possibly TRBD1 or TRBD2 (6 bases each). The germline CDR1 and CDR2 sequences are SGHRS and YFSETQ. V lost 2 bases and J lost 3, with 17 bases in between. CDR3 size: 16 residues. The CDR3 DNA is TGCGCCAGCAGCTTCCAGGGGCCGGGGGTCGAAGAGACCCAGTACTTC. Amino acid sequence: CASSFQGPGVEETQYF.

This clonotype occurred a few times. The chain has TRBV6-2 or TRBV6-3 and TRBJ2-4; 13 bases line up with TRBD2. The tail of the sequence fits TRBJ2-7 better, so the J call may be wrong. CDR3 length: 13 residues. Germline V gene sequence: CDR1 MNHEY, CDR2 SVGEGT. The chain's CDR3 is CASGWTSGGEQYF. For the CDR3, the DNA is TGTGCCAGCGGTTGGACTAGCGGGGGCGAGCAGTACTTC.

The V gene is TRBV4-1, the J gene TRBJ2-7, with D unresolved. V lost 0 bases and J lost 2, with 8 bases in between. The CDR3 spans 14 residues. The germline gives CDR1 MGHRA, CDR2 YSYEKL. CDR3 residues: CASSQDFGPYEQYF. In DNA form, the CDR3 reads TGCGCCAGCAGCCAAGATTTCGGGCCCTACGAGCAGTACTTC.

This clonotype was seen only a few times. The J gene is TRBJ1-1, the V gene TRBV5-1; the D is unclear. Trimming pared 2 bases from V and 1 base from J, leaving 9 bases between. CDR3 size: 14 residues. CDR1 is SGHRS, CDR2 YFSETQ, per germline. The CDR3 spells CASSLTVPNTEAFF. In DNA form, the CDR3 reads TGCGCCAGCAGCTTAACGGTACCGAACACTGAAGCTTTCTTT. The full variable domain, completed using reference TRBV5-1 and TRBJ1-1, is KAGVTQTPRYLIKTRGQQVTLSCSPISGHRSVSWYQQTPGQGLQFLFEYFSETQRNKGNFPGRFSGRQFSNSRSEMNVSTLELGDSALYLCASSLTVPNTEAFFGQGTRLTVV.

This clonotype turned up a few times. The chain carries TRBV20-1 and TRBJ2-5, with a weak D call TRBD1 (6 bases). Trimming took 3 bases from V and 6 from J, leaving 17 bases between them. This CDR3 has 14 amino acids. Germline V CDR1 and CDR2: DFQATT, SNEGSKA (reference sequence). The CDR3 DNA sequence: TGCAGTGCTAGCGGGTCTTTGGGGGCCAAGACCCAGTACTTC. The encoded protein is CSASGSLGAKTQYF.

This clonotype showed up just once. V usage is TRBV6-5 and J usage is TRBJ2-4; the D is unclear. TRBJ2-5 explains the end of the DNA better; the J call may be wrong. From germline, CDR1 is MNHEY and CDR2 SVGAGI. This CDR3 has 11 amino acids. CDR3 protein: CASKIEETQYF. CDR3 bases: TGTGCCAGCAAAATCGAAGAGACCCAGTACTTC.

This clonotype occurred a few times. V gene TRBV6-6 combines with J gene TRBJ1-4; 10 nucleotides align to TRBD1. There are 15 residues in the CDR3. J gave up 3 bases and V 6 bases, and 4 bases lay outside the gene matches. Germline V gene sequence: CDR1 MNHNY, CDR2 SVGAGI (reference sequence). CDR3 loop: CASSHDRGPNEKLFF. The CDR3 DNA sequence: TGTGCCAGCAGCCACGACAGGGGGCCTAATGAAAAACTGTTTTTT.

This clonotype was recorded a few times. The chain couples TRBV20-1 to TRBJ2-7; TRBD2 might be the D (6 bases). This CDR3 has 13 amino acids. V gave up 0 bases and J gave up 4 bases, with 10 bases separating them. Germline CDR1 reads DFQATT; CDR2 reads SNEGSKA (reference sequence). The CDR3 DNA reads TGCAGTGCTAGAGAGGGACTGGGTTACGAGCAGTACTTC. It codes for CSAREGLGYEQYF.

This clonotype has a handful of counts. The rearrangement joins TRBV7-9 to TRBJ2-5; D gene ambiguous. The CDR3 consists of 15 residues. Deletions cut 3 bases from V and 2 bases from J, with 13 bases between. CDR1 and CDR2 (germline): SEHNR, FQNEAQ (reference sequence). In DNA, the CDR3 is TGTGCCAGCAGCTTCCCCGGACGGGTACAAGAGACCCAGTACTTC. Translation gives CASSFPGRVQETQYF.

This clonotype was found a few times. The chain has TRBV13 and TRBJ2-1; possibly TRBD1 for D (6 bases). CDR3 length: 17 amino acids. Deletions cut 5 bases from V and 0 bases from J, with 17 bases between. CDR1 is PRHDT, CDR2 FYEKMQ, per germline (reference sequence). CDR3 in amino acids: CASSPQGGASSYNEQFF. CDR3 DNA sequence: TGTGCCAGCAGCCCCCAAGGGGGAGCGAGCTCCTACAATGAGCAGTTCTTC.

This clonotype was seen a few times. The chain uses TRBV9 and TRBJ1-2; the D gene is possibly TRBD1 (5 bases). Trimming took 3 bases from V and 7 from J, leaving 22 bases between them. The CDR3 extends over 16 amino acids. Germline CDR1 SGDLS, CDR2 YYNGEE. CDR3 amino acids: CASSGGRTGIAGGYTF. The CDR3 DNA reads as TGTGCCAGCAGCGGGGGCAGGACTGGGATCGCTGGTGGCTACACCTTC.

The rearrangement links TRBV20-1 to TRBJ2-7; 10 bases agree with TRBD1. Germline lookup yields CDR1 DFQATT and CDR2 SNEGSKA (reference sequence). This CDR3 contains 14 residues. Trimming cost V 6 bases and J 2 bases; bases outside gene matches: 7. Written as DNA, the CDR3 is TGCAGTGCAACTTCCGGGACAGGGGCCTACGAGCAGTACTTC. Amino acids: CSATSGTGAYEQYF.